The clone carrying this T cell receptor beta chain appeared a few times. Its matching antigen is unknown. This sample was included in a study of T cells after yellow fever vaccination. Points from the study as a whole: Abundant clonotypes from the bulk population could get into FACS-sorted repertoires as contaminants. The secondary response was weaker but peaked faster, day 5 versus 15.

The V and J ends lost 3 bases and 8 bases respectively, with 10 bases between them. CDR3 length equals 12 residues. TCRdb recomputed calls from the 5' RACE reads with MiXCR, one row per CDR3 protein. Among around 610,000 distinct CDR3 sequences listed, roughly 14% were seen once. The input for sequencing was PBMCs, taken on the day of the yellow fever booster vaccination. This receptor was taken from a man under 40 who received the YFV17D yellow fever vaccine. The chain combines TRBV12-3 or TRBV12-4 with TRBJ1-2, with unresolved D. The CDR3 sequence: CASSLDPGGYTF. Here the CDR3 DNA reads TGTGCCAGCAGTTTGGATCCCGGAGGCTACACCTTC.